A single T cell receptor beta chain is shown here with its context. What it binds is not known. The ends were cut back, 3 bases at V and 4 bases at J, with 13 bases in the middle. Germline V gene data show CDR1 as LNHDA and CDR2 as SQIVND (reference sequence). This CDR3 comprises 15 residues. The sample belongs to a study of PD-1 blockade in classical Hodgkin lymphoma. Study-level results: Whereas CD4+ TCR diversity had risen significantly by C4D1, CD8+ TCR diversity had not. Newly diagnosed and completely responding patients shared comparable baseline diversity.

Some clones are missing from TCRdb's copy, which holds only in-frame ones; the method was immunoSEQ multiplex PCR. This table holds 130,000 to 150,000 clones, about 78% found once. Every patient relapsed after autologous stem cell transplantation, and brentuximab vedotin exposure varied. The material was peripheral blood mononuclear cells (PBMCs), obtained before the second cycle of nivolumab. The chain combines TRBV19 with TRBJ1-5; no reliable D call. The receptor's source is a human donor with classical Hodgkin lymphoma. The CDR3 is CASSIGRDGNQPQHF. The CDR3 region has the DNA TGTGCCAGTAGTATCGGGAGGGATGGGAATCAGCCCCAGCATTTT.